The 21 T cell receptor beta chains below were found in one sample sequenced in a study of T cell responses to AZD1222 COVID-19 vaccine. Assay used: immunoSEQ multiplex PCR; TCRdb lists only in-frame clones, some missing. The table includes about 72,000 clones, roughly 91% detected once. Source: peripheral blood, taken on day 0 of AZD1222 vaccination. All receptors come from an adult in good health.

The gene calls are TRBV30 and TRBJ2-3; 8 bases are a match to TRBD2. The CDR3 loop spans 11 amino acids. The V and J ends lost 7 bases and 9 bases, in that order; junction bases with no gene match: 6. From germline, CDR1 is GTSNPN and CDR2 SVGIG (reference sequence). The CDR3 spells CASLAGSTQYF. The DNA for the CDR3 is TGTGCCTCCCTAGCGGGTTCGACGCAGTATTTT.

The genes are TRBV7-2 and TRBJ1-1; maybe TRBD1 (5 bases). Germline V gives CDR1 SGHTA, CDR2 FQGNSA. This CDR3 contains 11 residues. V lost 5 bases to trimming and J lost 10 bases, with 11 bases between them. The CDR3, as DNA: TGTGCCAGCAGCGGACCAGGGTCAGCTTTCTTT. This codes for CASSGPGSAFF.

The gene calls are TRBV9 and TRBJ1-4, with 8 positions matching TRBD1. Germline V gives CDR1 SGDLS, CDR2 YYNGEE. The J segment lost 1 base and the V segment lost 4 bases, leaving 6 bases of the junction unmatched. The CDR3 consists of 16 residues. CDR3 nucleotides: TGTGCCAGCAGCCCCAGGGGGCAGGGAACTAATGAAAAACTGTTTTTT. This encodes CASSPRGQGTNEKLFF.

This chain joins TRBV4-2 and TRBJ1-5; D ambiguous. With 0 bases removed from V and 3 bases from J, the gap between germline ends came to 12 bases. Looked up from germline, CDR1 is LGHNA and CDR2 is YNFKEQ. The CDR3 is 16 amino acids. In DNA, the CDR3 is TGTGCCAGCAGCCAAGAGAGAGGGCAGGTCAATCAGCCCCAGCATTTT. It encodes CASSQERGQVNQPQHF.

The genes are TRBV19 and TRBJ1-2; D not resolved. The CDR3 contains 11 residues. V lost 6 bases to trimming and J lost 4 bases, with 6 bases between them. The germline V gene encodes CDR1 LNHDA and CDR2 SQIVND (reference sequence). CDR3 residues: CASRQLYGYTF. CDR3 bases: TGTGCCAGTAGACAACTCTATGGCTACACCTTC.

V and J are TRBV18 and TRBJ1-5; 9 nucleotides align to TRBD1. CDR1 and CDR2 from the germline V gene are KGHSH and LQKENI. The CDR3 contains 16 residues. With V trimmed by 5 bases and J by 5 bases, 10 bases remained unmatched. The CDR3 protein is CASSTTGTGSYQPQHF. DNA for the CDR3: TGTGCCAGCTCAACCACCGGGACAGGGAGTTATCAGCCCCAGCATTTT.

The chain has TRBV6-5 and TRBJ2-3, with D possibly TRBD2 on 7 matching bases. From germline, CDR1 is MNHEY and CDR2 SVGAGI. V lost 6 bases and J 0 bases, leaving 13 bases between the germline ends. The CDR3 contains 15 residues. CDR3 nucleotide sequence: TGTGCCAGCAGACGACGGGGGGCTAGCACAGATACGCAGTATTTT. Translation: CASRRRGASTDTQYF.

This clone was picked up one time. The chain joins TRBV4-2 to TRBJ1-4; D is possibly TRBD1 (6 bases). V lost 1 base to trimming and J lost 8 bases, with 17 bases between them. The V gene's germline CDR1 is LGHNA and CDR2 YNFKEQ. The CDR3 length is 16 residues. The CDR3 nucleotides are TGTGCCAGCAGCCAAGGGCAGGGAGGGGGTAAGGAAAAACTGTTTTTT. This codes for CASSQGQGGGKEKLFF.

The J gene is TRBJ2-1, the V gene TRBV5-1, with 9 bases that match TRBD1. Germline CDR1 reads SGHRS; CDR2 reads YFSETQ. After removal of 5 bases from V and 2 bases from J, the junction contained 2 bases not matched to a gene. The CDR3 covers 14 residues. The CDR3 loop is CASRGQGTYNEQFF. The CDR3 nucleotides read TGCGCCAGCAGAGGACAGGGGACCTACAATGAGCAGTTCTTC.

The chain recombines TRBV3-1 (or the pseudogene TRBV3-2) with TRBJ2-1; no reliable D call. The V gene lost 4 bases and the J gene lost 7 bases, with 5 bases spanning the gap. Looked up from germline, CDR1 is LGHDT and CDR2 is YNNKEL (reference sequence). The CDR3 length is 11 residues. The CDR3 nucleotides read TGTGCCAGCAGCCTAAGTAATGAGCAGTTCTTC. Protein sequence: CASSLSNEQFF.

The CDR3 protein is CASSYLGPDTQYF. The CDR3 region has the DNA TGTGCCAGCAGTTACCTGGGTCCAGATACGCAGTATTTT. The J gene is TRBJ2-3, the V gene TRBV6-6; no firm D call. The CDR3 is 13 residues long. Germline CDR1 reads MNHNY; CDR2 reads SVGAGI (reference sequence). Trimming removed 2 bases at V and 4 bases at J, with 7 bases between.

The chain has TRBV5-1 and TRBJ1-1; possible D gene TRBD1, 5 bases. Germline CDR1 and CDR2: SGHRS and YFSETQ. This CDR3 contains 15 residues. Between the trimmed V and J ends, which lost 0 bases and 1 base, there was a span of 10 bases. The CDR3, as DNA: TGCGCCAGCAGCTTGGCCGGGGCAGCGAACACTGAAGCTTTCTTT. Protein: CASSLAGAANTEAFF.

The count of this clone is one. The V call is TRBV5-4, the J call TRBJ1-3; D gene uncertain. CDR1 SGHNT and CDR2 YYREEE come from the germline V gene (reference sequence). The V end was cut by 6 bases, the J end by 0 bases, with 7 bases between. The CDR3 covers 13 residues. The CDR3 nucleotides are TGTGCCAGCAACGACGGCTCTGGAAACACCATATATTTT. Its protein is CASNDGSGNTIYF.

The rearrangement links TRBV2 to TRBJ1-1, with a weak D call TRBD1 (6 bases). The CDR3 is made up of 13 amino acids. V gave up 8 bases and J gave up 3 bases, with 13 bases separating them. In germline, CDR1 is SNHLY, CDR2 FYNNEI. The CDR3 here is CASEGVPYTEAFF. The CDR3 coding sequence is TGTGCCAGCGAGGGGGTCCCCTACACTGAAGCTTTCTTT.

The genes are TRBV4-2 and TRBJ1-1; D may be TRBD1 (5 bases). Germline CDR1 is LGHNA and CDR2 is YNFKEQ. V lost 0 bases and J 6 bases, leaving 17 bases between the germline ends. There are 16 residues in the CDR3. DNA of the CDR3: TGTGCCAGCAGCCAAGATCCGGCAGGGAGCCCCGCTGAAGCTTTCTTT. This sequence encodes CASSQDPAGSPAEAFF.

The V gene is TRBV30, the J gene TRBJ2-7; a possible D gene is TRBD1 (6 bases). Germline CDR1 reads GTSNPN; CDR2 reads SVGIG (reference sequence). The CDR3 consists of 12 residues. V lost 3 bases, J lost 1 base, and 7 bases lay in between. CDR3: CAWRQGSYEQYF. The DNA for the CDR3 is TGTGCCTGGAGGCAGGGGTCCTACGAGCAGTACTTC.

The chain recombines TRBV4-3 with TRBJ1-1; unclear D gene. The germline V and J ends were trimmed by 2 bases and 0 bases, with 13 bases remaining between them. There are 16 residues in the CDR3. Germline assignment: CDR1 LGHNA and CDR2 YSLEER. The CDR3 region is CASSQSPSGLNTEAFF. DNA for the CDR3: TGCGCCAGCAGCCAAAGTCCCTCAGGCTTGAACACTGAAGCTTTCTTT.

The V gene is TRBV11-3, the J gene TRBJ1-4; D perhaps matches TRBD1 (6 bases). V lost 6 bases, J lost 1 base, and 12 bases lay in between. This CDR3 comprises 15 residues. CDR1 is SGHNT, CDR2 YENEEA, per germline. CDR3 sequence reads: CASRRRDKTNEKLFF. Here the CDR3 DNA reads TGTGCCAGCAGACGACGGGACAAAACTAATGAAAAACTGTTTTTT.

The V gene is TRBV10-3, the J gene TRBJ1-2; D gene ambiguous. From germline, CDR1 is ENHRY and CDR2 SYGVKD. The CDR3 is made up of 14 amino acids. Trimming cost V 4 bases and J 7 bases, with 16 bases left between them. CDR3 region: CAISVEAGGSGYTF. CDR3 coding DNA: TGTGCCATCAGTGTCGAAGCAGGAGGCTCTGGCTACACCTTC.

V gene TRBV30 combines with J gene TRBJ1-6, with D possibly being TRBD1 (5 bases). The germline V and J ends were trimmed by 5 bases and 7 bases, with 9 bases remaining between them. The germline CDR1 and CDR2 sequences are GTSNPN and SVGIG (reference sequence). CDR3 length: 12 residues. CDR3 nucleotides: TGTGCCTGGGGGACCGCGAATTCACCCCTCCACTTT. Encoded protein: CAWGTANSPLHF.

The chain links TRBV5-1 to TRBJ1-2, with D possibly matching TRBD1 (6 bases). Per the germline V gene, CDR1 is SGHRS and CDR2 is YFSETQ. V lost 6 bases to trimming and J lost 7 bases, with 22 bases between them. CDR3 length: 15 amino acids. The CDR3 DNA reads TGCGCCAGCACGCAGGGGAATGGTGCGAGTGGTGGCTACACCTTC. Amino acid sequence: CASTQGNGASGGYTF.